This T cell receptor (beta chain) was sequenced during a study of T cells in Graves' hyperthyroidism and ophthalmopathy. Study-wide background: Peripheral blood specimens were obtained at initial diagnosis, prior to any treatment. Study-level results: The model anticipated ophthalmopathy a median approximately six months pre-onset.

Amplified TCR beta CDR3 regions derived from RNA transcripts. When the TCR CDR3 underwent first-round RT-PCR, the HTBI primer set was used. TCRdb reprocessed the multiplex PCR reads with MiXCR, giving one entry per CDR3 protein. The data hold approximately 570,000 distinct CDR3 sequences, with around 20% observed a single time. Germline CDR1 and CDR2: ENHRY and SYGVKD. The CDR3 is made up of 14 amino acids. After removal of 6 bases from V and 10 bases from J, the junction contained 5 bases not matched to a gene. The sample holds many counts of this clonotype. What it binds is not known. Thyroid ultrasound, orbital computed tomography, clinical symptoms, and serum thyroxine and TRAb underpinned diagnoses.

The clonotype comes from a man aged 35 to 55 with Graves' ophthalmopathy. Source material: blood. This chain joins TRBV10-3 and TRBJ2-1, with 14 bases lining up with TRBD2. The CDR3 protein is CAIRGLAGVGEQFF. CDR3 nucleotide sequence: TGTGCCATCAGGGGACTAGCGGGAGTAGGCGAGCAGTTCTTC.